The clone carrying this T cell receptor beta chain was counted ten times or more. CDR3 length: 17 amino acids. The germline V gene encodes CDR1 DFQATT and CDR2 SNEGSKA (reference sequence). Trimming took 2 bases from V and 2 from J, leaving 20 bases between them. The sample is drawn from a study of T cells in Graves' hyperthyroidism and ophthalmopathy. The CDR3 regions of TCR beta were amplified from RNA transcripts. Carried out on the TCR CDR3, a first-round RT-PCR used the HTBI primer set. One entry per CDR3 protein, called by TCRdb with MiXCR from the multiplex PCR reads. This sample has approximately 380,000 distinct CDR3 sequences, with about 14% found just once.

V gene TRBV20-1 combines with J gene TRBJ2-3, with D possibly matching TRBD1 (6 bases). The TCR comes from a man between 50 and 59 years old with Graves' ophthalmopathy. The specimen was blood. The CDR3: CSARSGQQNLNTDTQYF. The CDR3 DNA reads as TGCAGTGCTAGATCCGGACAGCAAAACCTTAACACAGATACGCAGTATTTT.